This record concerns one T cell receptor beta chain sequence. The antigen remains undetermined. This PCR relied on a set of 60 Vbeta primers and 13 Jbeta primers. Some clones are missing from TCRdb's copy, which holds only in-frame ones; the method was immunoSEQ multiplex PCR. The table has around 200,000 clones, more than 75% seen once. This specimen belongs to a study of cytomegalovirus exposure and HLA in healthy donors. Broader study findings: Later analysis associated a missense DCLRE1C variant with TCR beta V- and J-gene trimming. Most likely, a cluster of highly shared sequence variants arose as a sequencing artifact. Cytomegalovirus association was listed for around 180 TCR beta chains. A later analysis revealed that TCR association rates differed between HLA loci, peaking at DRB1 and bottoming out at HLA-C.

This CDR3 has 15 amino acids. CDR1 is MNHNY, CDR2 SVGAGI, per germline (reference sequence). V trimming: 6 bases; J trimming: 0 bases; junction bases outside the gene matches: 5. The chain has TRBV6-6 and TRBJ1-3; 7 nucleotides match TRBD1. This receptor was obtained from a woman aged 50 to 60 in good health and CMV-seropositive. The sequenced sample consisted of PBMCs. The CDR3: CASRTGLNSGNTIYF. CDR3 sequence (DNA): TGTGCCAGCAGGACAGGGCTGAACTCTGGAAACACCATATATTTT.